What follows are 14 T cell receptor beta chains derived from one specimen sequenced in a study of CD8 T cells in ankylosing spondylitis. Each CDR3 protein gets one entry after TCRdb re-called the 5' RACE reads with MiXCR. Of roughly 700,000 distinct CDR3 sequences listed, 15% to 20% are singletons. The study's findings and limits: A motif of eight highly homologous TCR beta variants was seen as apparently characteristic of ankylosing spondylitis blood.

Which antigens these TCRs recognize remains unknown. The sequenced sample consisted of blood, either unsorted or a sorted T cell fraction (not recorded which). These receptor sequences come from a male donor with ankylosing spondylitis.

This chain joins TRBV6-1 and TRBJ1-5; no definite D call. Between the trimmed V and J ends, which lost 5 bases and 3 bases, there was a span of 14 bases. The germline CDR1 and CDR2 sequences are MNHNS and SASEGT. CDR3 length equals 15 residues. CDR3 nucleotides: TGTGCCAGCAGTCTGTATGACGGAGACAATCAGCCCCAGCATTTT. Its translation is CASSLYDGDNQPQHF.

V usage is TRBV7-8 and J usage is TRBJ2-3; D is perhaps TRBD2 (6 bases). V lost 4 bases and J 0 bases, leaving 20 bases between the germline ends. The CDR3 is made up of 18 amino acids. Per the germline V gene, CDR1 is SGHVS and CDR2 is FQNEAQ. CDR3 sequence reads: CASSSLREPTPSTDTQYF. The CDR3 DNA is TGTGCCAGCAGCTCCCTTCGGGAGCCGACTCCTAGCACAGATACGCAGTATTTT.

This clonotype has a count of ten or more. This chain uses TRBV4-1 with TRBJ2-7; TRBD1 is a possible D gene (6 bases). V gave up 2 bases and J gave up 7 bases, with 18 bases separating them. The CDR3 loop spans 15 amino acids. The germline V gene has CDR1 MGHRA and CDR2 YSYEKL. The CDR3 spells CASSQPTGRAEEQYF. In nucleotides, the CDR3 is TGCGCCAGCAGCCAACCCACAGGGCGAGCGGAGGAGCAGTACTTC.

The chain uses TRBV7-9 and TRBJ2-7; TRBD1 matches at 8 bases. V dropped 4 bases and J dropped 2; count of bases not matched to a gene: 7. Germline V gene sequence: CDR1 SEHNR, CDR2 FQNEAQ (reference sequence). There are 15 residues in the CDR3. The CDR3 nucleotides read TGTGCCAGCAGCTCCACAGGGGGGTATACCTACGAGCAGTACTTC. Amino acids: CASSSTGGYTYEQYF. Full variable domain (outside the CDR3, taken from reference TRBV7-9 and TRBJ2-7): DTGVSQNPRHKITKRGQNVTFRCDPISEHNRLYWYRQTLGQGPEFLTYFQNEAQLEKSRLLSDRFSAERPKGSFSTLEIQRTEQGDSAMYLCASSSTGGYTYEQYFGPGTRLTVT.

This clonotype turned up a few times. The gene calls are TRBV21-1 and TRBJ2-3; the table names TRBD2, a call not compared with the DNA. TRBV21-1 is marked as a pseudogene. CDR3 length: 21 amino acids. The CDR3 reads CASSKRSLSSGGTDSTDTQYF. The CDR3 nucleotides read TGTGCCAGCAGCAAACGGTCCCTTTCTAGCGGGGGGACTGATAGCACAGATACGCAGTATTTT.

This clonotype occurred a few times. V usage is TRBV4-1 and J usage is TRBJ2-1; 14 nucleotides line up with TRBD2. The germline CDR1 and CDR2 sequences are MGHRA and YSYEKL. With 0 bases clipped from V and 4 bases from J, the junction kept 5 bases outside the gene matches. This CDR3 is built from 18 residues. The CDR3 loop reads CASSQEWGLAGVYNEQFF. The CDR3 DNA reads as TGCGCCAGCAGCCAAGAATGGGGACTAGCGGGAGTATACAATGAGCAGTTCTTC.

The rearrangement links TRBV12-3 or TRBV12-4 to TRBJ2-2, with D perhaps TRBD1 or TRBD2 (7 bases each). The CDR3 covers 16 residues. Trimming removed 5 bases from V and 5 bases from J, with 18 bases in between. The CDR3 protein is CASSPGGGYMTGELFF. Written as DNA, the CDR3 is TGTGCCAGCAGTCCAGGGGGGGGATATATGACCGGGGAGCTGTTTTTT.

The CDR3 DNA is TGTGCCAGCAGCACCGACAGGCCATCCTATGGCTACACCTTC. Its protein product is CASSTDRPSYGYTF. The V gene is TRBV7-8, the J gene TRBJ1-2, with D possibly being TRBD1 (6 bases). Germline loops: CDR1 SGHVS, CDR2 FQNEAQ. V was cut by 5 bases and J by 4 bases, with 14 bases left in between. This CDR3 spans 14 amino acids. The full variable domain, its missing parts supplied by reference TRBV7-8 and TRBJ1-2, is GAGVSQSPRYKVAKRGQDVALRCDPISGHVSLFWYQQALGQGPEFLTYFQNEAQLDKSGLPSDRFFAERPEGSVSTLKIQRTQQEDSAVYLCASSTDRPSYGYTFGSGTRLTVV.

This clonotype was seen a few times. The V and J genes are TRBV12-3 or TRBV12-4 and TRBJ1-2; the D is unclear. The CDR3 covers 14 residues. Trimming removed 1 base at V and 4 bases at J, with 10 bases between. The CDR3 loop is CASSLVDFGYGYTF. The CDR3 DNA is TGTGCCAGCAGTTTAGTGGACTTCGGCTATGGCTACACCTTC.

This clonotype was counted many times. The chain is built from TRBV27 and TRBJ1-2; D perhaps matches TRBD1 (6 bases). CDR3 length: 14 amino acids. CDR1 and CDR2 (germline): MNHEY, SMNVEV (reference sequence). Trimming removed 8 bases from V and 2 bases from J, with 15 bases in between. This CDR3 is CASRHGQPNYGYTF. In DNA, the CDR3 is TGTGCCAGCCGTCACGGACAGCCAAACTATGGCTACACCTTC.

This clonotype has a handful of counts. The rearrangement links TRBV6-1 to TRBJ2-7, with 8 bases identical to TRBD1. J lost 4 bases, V lost 6 bases, and 11 bases had no gene match. The CDR3 extends over 15 amino acids. Germline V gives CDR1 MNHNS, CDR2 SASEGT. As DNA, the CDR3 is TGTGCCAGCAGCTCCACCGTGGACAGGGATTACGAGCAGTACTTC. It yields the protein CASSSTVDRDYEQYF.

The rearrangement links TRBV28 to TRBJ2-1; D uncertain. Trimming cost V 3 bases and J 4 bases, with 10 bases left between them. Germline loops: CDR1 MDHEN, CDR2 SYDVKM. The CDR3 runs 14 residues. The CDR3 protein is CASSFLGTYNEQFF. CDR3 in DNA: TGTGCCAGCAGTTTTCTGGGCACATACAATGAGCAGTTCTTC.

This clonotype was picked up a small number of times. V usage is TRBV13 and J usage is TRBJ2-2; the match to TRBD2 covers 9 bases. The germline gives CDR1 PRHDT, CDR2 FYEKMQ (reference sequence). The CDR3 has 15 amino acids. J lost 7 bases, V lost 8 bases, and 11 bases had no gene match. The chain's CDR3 is CASSRRGGRVGELFF. The DNA of the CDR3 is TGTGCCAGCTCCCGGCGGGGGGGCCGGGTCGGGGAGCTGTTTTTT. Drawing the rest from reference TRBV13 and TRBJ2-2, the complete variable domain is AAGVIQSPRHLIKEKRETATLKCYPIPRHDTVYWYQQGPGQDPQFLISFYEKMQSDKGSIPDRFSAQQFSDYHSELNMSSLELGDSALYFCASSRRGGRVGELFFGEGSRLTVL.

This clonotype was counted between two and nine times. The V and J genes are TRBV15 and TRBJ2-6, with D possibly TRBD1 on 6 matching bases. This CDR3 has 16 residues. The V end lost 0 bases, the J end lost 0 bases, and 6 bases lay between the germline ends. The germline V gene has CDR1 LNHNV and CDR2 YYDKDF (reference sequence). The CDR3 nucleotides are TGTGCCACCAGCAGAGACAGGGGCTCTGGGGCCAACGTCCTGACTTTC. It encodes CATSRDRGSGANVLTF.